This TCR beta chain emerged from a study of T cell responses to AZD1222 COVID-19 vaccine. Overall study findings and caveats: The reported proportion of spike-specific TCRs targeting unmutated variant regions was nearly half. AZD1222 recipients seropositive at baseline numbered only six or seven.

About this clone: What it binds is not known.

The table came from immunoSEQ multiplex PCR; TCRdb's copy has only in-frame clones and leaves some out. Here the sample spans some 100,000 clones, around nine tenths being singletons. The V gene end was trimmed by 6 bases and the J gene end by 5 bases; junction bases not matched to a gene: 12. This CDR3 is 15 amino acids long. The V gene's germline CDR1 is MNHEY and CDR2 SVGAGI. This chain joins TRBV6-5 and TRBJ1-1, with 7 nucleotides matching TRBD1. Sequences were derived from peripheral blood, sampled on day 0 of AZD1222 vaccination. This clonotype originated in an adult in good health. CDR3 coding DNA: TGTGCCAGCAGCTTACAGCCCAAACAGGGGACTGAAGCTTTCTTT. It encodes CASSLQPKQGTEAFF.